Included here is one TCR beta chain sequence, with context. The RNA input was about 0.5 to 1 ug, and it was reverse transcribed with random hexamers. TCR beta CDR3 was amplified by immunoSEQ covering 54 Vbeta and 13 Jbeta. TCRdb reprocessed the immunoSEQ multiplex PCR reads with MiXCR, giving one entry per CDR3 protein. This table holds 150,000 to 190,000 distinct CDR3 sequences, 95% to 96% found once. The sample belongs to a study of CD8 T cells in Susac syndrome. Sequencing targeted TCR beta in T cells from blood (CD8+ and CD4+). V was pared by 2 bases and J by 5 bases, with 9 bases of the junction left unmatched. Germline CDR1 reads SGDLS; CDR2 reads YYNGEE. CDR3 size: 15 residues.

This receptor was obtained from a human donor with multiple sclerosis. The specimen sequenced was CD8+ T cells from PBMCs. This chain links TRBV9 with TRBJ1-2; 7 nucleotides match TRBD1. CDR3 loop: CASSVGTEQRYGYTF. Written as DNA, the CDR3 is TGTGCCAGCAGCGTGGGGACAGAGCAAAGATATGGCTACACCTTC.